Listed here is a single T cell receptor (beta chain). Data came from immunoSEQ multiplex PCR; TCRdb stores just in-frame clones and leaves some out. The sample lists about 90,000 clones; approximately 81% were seen once. The data stem from a study of blood T cell repertoires in COVID-19. Study background: In each case, the material was cDNA or gDNA derived from T cells, B-cell-depleted T cells, or PBMCs.

This CDR3 spans 12 amino acids. V lost 8 bases to trimming and J lost 7 bases, with 12 bases between them. CDR1 and CDR2 (germline): MNHEY, SVGAGI. Sample: peripheral blood. This TCR was sampled from a man at least 80 years old with active or convalescent COVID-19. The gene calls are TRBV6-5 and TRBJ2-4; weak D call: TRBD1 (5 bases). The CDR3 loop reads CASSQGWNIQYF. In DNA form, the CDR3 reads TGTGCCAGCTCGCAGGGATGGAACATTCAGTACTTC.